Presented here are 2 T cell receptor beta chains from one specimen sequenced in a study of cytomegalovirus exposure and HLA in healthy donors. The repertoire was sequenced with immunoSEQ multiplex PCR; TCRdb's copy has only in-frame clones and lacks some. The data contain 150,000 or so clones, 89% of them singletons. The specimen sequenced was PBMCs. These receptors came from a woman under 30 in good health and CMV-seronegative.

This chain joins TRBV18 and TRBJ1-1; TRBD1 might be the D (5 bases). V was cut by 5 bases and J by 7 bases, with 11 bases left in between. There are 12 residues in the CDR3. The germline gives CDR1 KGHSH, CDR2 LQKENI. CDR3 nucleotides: TGTGCCAGCTCAGCCGCGGGGGGTGAAGCTTTCTTT. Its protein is CASSAAGGEAFF.

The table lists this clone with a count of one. The CDR3 loop reads CASSLQLGGAAGELFF. The CDR3 DNA is TGTGCCAGCAGCTTGCAACTCGGGGGGGCGGCCGGGGAGCTGTTTTTT. This rearrangement joins TRBV7-2 to TRBJ2-2; TRBD2 matches at 8 bases. CDR1 is SGHTA, CDR2 FQGNSA, per germline. V was pared by 3 bases and J by 6 bases, with 9 bases of the junction left unmatched. This CDR3 contains 16 residues.